This T cell receptor beta chain was sequenced in a study of PD-L1 blockade in urothelial cancer. Germline V gene data show CDR1 as KGHSH and CDR2 as LQKENI. The CDR3 has 13 residues. Trimming left V 2 bases short and J 3 bases short, with 7 bases between. As to time point: pretreatment peripheral blood. In its sample, this clone was seen a few times. Some clones are missing from TCRdb's copy, which holds only in-frame ones; the method was immunoSEQ multiplex PCR. The sample consists of about 51,000 clones, roughly 86% of them appearing once. The J gene is TRBJ1-2, the V gene TRBV18, with D perhaps TRBD1 (5 bases). This clonotype was sampled from a man aged 55 to 70 with urothelial cancer. The starting material was PBMCs, obtained around atezolizumab (anti-PD-L1) treatment. The chain's CDR3 is CASSPARDYGYTF. The CDR3 nucleotides are TGTGCCAGCTCACCAGCCAGGGACTATGGCTACACCTTC.